This TCR beta chain was identified during a study of T-cell reconstitution after alpha-beta-depleted transplantation in children. Study findings and constraints: In some patients, recipient T cells and intrathymic progenitors surviving conditioning explained high day-60 diversity. Most T-cell counts and diversity one year after the transplant came from T cells that were newly produced. Alpha-beta T cells about two months after transplant reportedly derived from several hundred expanded graft clones.

TCRbeta library preparation incorporated unique molecular identifiers. MiXCR, applied by TCRdb to the PCR reads, yields one record per CDR3 protein. Counted here are 200,000 to 250,000 distinct CDR3 sequences, roughly 8% occurring once; the ten biggest clones make up 6.3%. The sample holds many counts of this clonotype. What it recognizes is unknown. V was shortened by 5 bases and J by 3 bases, with 11 bases between the two germline ends. CDR1 and CDR2 (germline): MNHNS, SASEGT. This CDR3 is built from 15 residues. The receptor's source is a male patient aged 5 to 17 who had a stem cell transplant for acute lymphoblastic leukemia, so the T cells may come from the graft donor. This chain links TRBV6-1 with TRBJ2-6; D is ambiguous. Source: PBMCs, mostly from graft donor cells, taken 180 days after TCRalphabeta/CD19-depleted stem cell transplant. The CDR3 bases are TGTGCCAGCAGTAACGGGCTTTATGGGGCCAACGTCCTGACTTTC. Translation: CASSNGLYGANVLTF.